The TCR beta chain described here comes from a study of monozygotic twins with inflammatory bowel disease. As regards this clonotype: As yet, its antigen is unknown.

Notes on the study in general: It was not supported that a single strong signal or clonotype was associated with IBD. It was in IBD patients that TCRbeta diversity (inverse Simpson) was lower than in healthy co-twins.

During cDNA synthesis, UMIs that each contained a 6-nucleotide sample barcode were added by means of template switching. TCRalpha and TCRbeta cDNA went through two nested PCRs of approximately 16 and 10 cycles. One entry per CDR3 protein, without DNA, is what TCRdb gives after re-calling the 5' RACE reads. This sample lists approximately 300,000 distinct CDR3 sequences; its ten largest clones have roughly 5.2%. CDR3 length equals 13 residues. CDR1 and CDR2 (germline): SQVTM, ANQGSEA. Specimen: blood. The receptor was derived from a human donor with ulcerative colitis or Crohn's disease, or a healthy co-twin of an affected twin (not recorded which). The chain recombines TRBV29-1 with TRBJ2-7; TCRdb gives TRBD1 as the D gene, but with no DNA this cannot be confirmed. The CDR3 sequence: CSAGKDRRYEQYF.